A single sample is the source of the 21 T cell receptor beta chains below, sequenced in a study of CXCR3-negative and CXCR3-positive naive CD8 T cells. What these receptors recognize is not known. Whole-study results and caveats: Hydrophobicity of TRB CDR3s was greater in CXCR3-positive naive cells than in CXCR3-negative naive cells.

The authors made the TRB cDNA libraries by 5' RACE using UMI labels. TCRdb reprocessed the 5' RACE reads, with one entry per CDR3 protein and no DNA. This sample's table reports some 150,000 distinct CDR3 sequences. The sequenced material came from naive CXCR3+ CD8+ T cells from blood. The subset was: CD45RO-CCR7+CD27+CD95- naive CD8+ T cells expressing CXCR3 (TNR3+). The origin of the receptors is a human donor in good health. Some clones in this sample may be carry-over from other donors' samples.

This chain uses TRBV7-8 with TRBJ1-1; the D call of TRBD1 rests on TCRdb alone, since no DNA is present to check it. The CDR3 runs to 17 residues. The germline V gene has CDR1 SGHVS and CDR2 FQNEAQ. The CDR3 protein is CASSLSGGTFVNTEAFF.

The V call is TRBV29-1, the J call TRBJ1-2; TCRdb names TRBD1, which stays unverified in the absence of DNA. Germline-derived CDR1 and CDR2 are SQVTM and ANQGSEA. The CDR3 is 14 amino acids. The CDR3 region is CSVMEAGTEVGYTF.

CDR3 amino acids: CASSVTGTATDTQYF. The gene calls are TRBV5-5 and TRBJ2-3; TCRdb's assignment of TRBD1 cannot be checked, as there is no DNA. CDR3 length: 15 amino acids. Germline CDR1 and CDR2: SGHKS and YYEKEE (reference sequence).

The chain couples TRBV28 to TRBJ1-2; lacking DNA, the TRBD1 call made by TCRdb goes unchecked. Germline V gives CDR1 MDHEN, CDR2 SYDVKM. This CDR3 region has 16 residues. The CDR3 loop reads CASSYDRVRGVDGYTF.

The V gene is TRBV4-1, the J gene TRBJ2-5; absent DNA, TCRdb's TRBD2 call cannot be checked. There are 17 residues in the CDR3. CDR1 MGHRA and CDR2 YSYEKL come from the germline V gene. The CDR3 loop reads CASSQVGLAGVRETQYF.

The chain combines TRBV9 with TRBJ2-7; TCRdb gives TRBD1 as the D gene, but with no DNA this cannot be confirmed. CDR3 length: 13 residues. Germline CDR1 is SGDLS and CDR2 is YYNGEE. The CDR3: CASSVVPGKEQYF.

The chain joins TRBV10-3 to TRBJ2-5. CDR1 and CDR2 from the germline V gene are ENHRY and SYGVKD. This CDR3 region has 13 residues. This CDR3 reads CAISESGEETQYF.

The gene calls are TRBV27 and TRBJ1-2; TCRdb's D gene call, TRBD1, goes unchecked for lack of DNA. The germline V gene encodes CDR1 MNHEY and CDR2 SMNVEV (reference sequence). The CDR3 contains 12 residues. CDR3 sequence: CASGKGLSGYTF.

The V call is TRBV3-1, the J call TRBJ2-7; the D call from TCRdb, TRBD1, cannot be confirmed without DNA. The CDR3 spans 13 residues. Germline V gene sequence: CDR1 LGHDT, CDR2 YNNKEL (reference sequence). The CDR3 is CASSQGTAGEQYF.

J is TRBJ2-7 and V is TRBV7-2; absent DNA, TCRdb's TRBD2 call cannot be checked. Germline loops: CDR1 SGHTA, CDR2 FQGNSA. The CDR3 runs to 15 residues. CDR3 sequence: CASSTTSGGAYEQYF.

The chain links TRBV5-1 to TRBJ2-7; TCRdb proposes TRBD1, but this gene call is untestable without DNA. CDR1 is SGHRS and CDR2 is YFSETQ in the germline V gene. The CDR3 consists of 13 residues. CDR3 protein: CASTGEYSYEQYF.

This CDR3 is CSVGDRVSTGELFF. The chain has TRBV29-1 and TRBJ2-2; the D gene TCRdb calls, TRBD1, cannot be checked with no DNA. The CDR3 covers 14 residues. Germline-derived CDR1 and CDR2 are SQVTM and ANQGSEA.

This sequence joins TRBV7-9 and TRBJ2-7; without DNA, the TCRdb call of TRBD1 cannot be checked. The germline V gene encodes CDR1 SEHNR and CDR2 FQNEAQ (reference sequence). The CDR3 has 14 amino acids. This CDR3 is CASSLPGQFFEQYF.

The V call is TRBV28, the J call TRBJ2-7; TCRdb returns TRBD2, unconfirmable since there is no DNA. Germline assignment: CDR1 MDHEN and CDR2 SYDVKM. The CDR3 sequence is 14 residues long. CDR3: CATSGPSRGYEQYF.

The V call is TRBV7-8, the J call TRBJ2-5; TCRdb gives TRBD2 as the D gene, but with no DNA this cannot be confirmed. The length of the CDR3 is 14 residues. Germline V lookup: CDR1 SGHVS, CDR2 FQNEAQ. The CDR3 is CASTPAGGEETQYF.

The J gene is TRBJ2-5, the V gene TRBV28; the D call of TRBD1 rests on TCRdb alone, since no DNA is present to check it. From germline, CDR1 is MDHEN and CDR2 SYDVKM. The CDR3 has 13 residues. CDR3 loop: CASSLGGGETQYF.

This chain uses TRBV29-1 with TRBJ2-1; checking the TCRdb D call of TRBD2 is not possible without DNA. Germline CDR1 reads SQVTM; CDR2 reads ANQGSEA. The CDR3 is 12 residues long. This chain's CDR3 is CSVTSGGSEQFF.

The J gene is TRBJ2-3, the V gene TRBV27; checking the TCRdb D call of TRBD1 is not possible without DNA. The CDR3 totals 12 residues. The V gene's germline CDR1 is MNHEY and CDR2 SMNVEV (reference sequence). The CDR3 sequence: CASSYGTSTQYF.

The rearrangement joins TRBV28 to TRBJ2-1; TCRdb's D gene call, TRBD1, goes unchecked for lack of DNA. This CDR3 region has 13 residues. Germline lookup yields CDR1 MDHEN and CDR2 SYDVKM. The CDR3 here is CASSLTRGNEQLF.

V gene TRBV10-3 combines with J gene TRBJ1-1. Germline V CDR1 and CDR2: ENHRY, SYGVKD. CDR3 length equals 16 residues. The CDR3 spells CAISESIQGLNTEAFF.

This chain joins TRBV29-1 and TRBJ2-7; with no DNA, the TCRdb D assignment of TRBD1 cannot be verified. The germline CDR1 and CDR2 sequences are SQVTM and ANQGSEA. The CDR3 consists of 13 residues. CDR3 region: CSFERGESYEQYF.